This T cell receptor (beta chain) came from a study of PD-L1 blockade in urothelial cancer (TCRdb year 2017). For context, the study as a whole: Therapy was started in the mid-2010s for all patients, and atezolizumab 1,200 mg was administered intravenously every 3 weeks. Blood samples were analyzed at two time points: 3 weeks after treatment start (second dose) and 6 weeks after treatment start. A median of about 150,000 T cells and some 84,000 unique TCRs was obtained from blood samples, and a median clonality of around 0.08 was observed. In the same patients, whole exome sequencing and RNA sequencing of pretreatment tumors were performed in addition to TCR sequencing. About 85% of the 29 patients were identified as males with urothelial cancer of bladder origin, and a prior smoking history was reported by 18 of 29 patients. The study, an exploratory multi-omic analysis, examined somatic, immune and clinical correlates of response to PD-L1 blockade with atezolizumab in urothelial cancer. Durable clinical benefit was achieved by nine patients and was not achieved by 20 patients. Progression-free survival longer than 6 months counted as durable clinical benefit, and TCR features were additionally tested against both progression-free and overall survival. Pretreatment blood TCR-seq was available for about 28 patients, at least one posttreatment blood collection was obtained for around 24 patients, and tumor TCR-seq was available for around 24 patients. Patients had an ECOG performance status of 0 or 1 and had received between 0 and 3 prior chemotherapy regimens. Pretreatment tumor samples and matched peripheral blood, collected serially before and after atezolizumab treatment, underwent TCR sequencing. What the research found in general, with its limitations: Patients with durable benefit showed greater expansion of tumor-associated TCR clones in peripheral blood 3 weeks after starting treatment (n ≈ 20, p = 0.022). Because the sample size was small (n ≈ 29) and many exploratory analyses were performed, the results are intended to be hypothesis-generating. Improved progression-free and overall survival was found to be associated with pretreatment peripheral blood TCR clonality below the median.

As for this clone: No cognate antigen has been identified for it. The sample holds no much larger clone one base away, and base qualities are not on file.

The time point label, read with the paper, signifies: peripheral blood 6 weeks after treatment start. A total of approximately 27 patients with locally advanced or metastatic urothelial carcinoma, treated at Memorial Sloan Kettering on a trial protocol, made up the cohort. Peripheral blood mononuclear cells were collected from each patient pretreatment and during treatment, giving between 1 and 8 total time points per patient. The Qiagen DNeasy Blood extraction kit was used to purify genomic DNA from total PBMCs and from tumor samples. PBMCs were collected pretreatment and during treatment and were isolated and stored as previously described. Synthetic TCR analog templates were spiked into each PCR so that absolute template abundance could be estimated from read counts. Using the immunoSEQ assay, TCRbeta CDR3 regions were amplified from genomic DNA with bias-controlled V and J gene primers. Sequencing of rearranged TCRbeta segments was performed at approximately 20X coverage. The authors' pipeline ran thus. Clustering was used to correct sequencing errors, and CDR3s were annotated against IMGT to assign V, D and J genes. Only productive TCRbeta rearrangements were used in downstream analyses, excluding out-of-frame or stop-codon sequences. To compute clonality, Shannon entropy was normalized by the log of the number of unique productive sequences and then subtracted from one. Fisher's exact test with Benjamini-Hochberg correction, at a threshold of adjusted p below 0.01, was used to find clones that differed between time points or between blood and tumor. Held by TCRdb, this immuneACCESS table contains in-frame sequences only and omits some clones. Under half of the omission traces to an unresolved V gene where checked; the cause of the rest is unknown. That table furnishes V, J and clone size, whereas the DNA furnished D and trimming. The sample profile shows approximately 110,000 clones; 80% to 95% of them were found once. Approximately 3.8% of the sample is held by the ten biggest clonotypes.

The sample in question was PBMCs, obtained around atezolizumab (anti-PD-L1) treatment. The clonotype originates from a man aged 55 to 70 with urothelial cancer.

The DNA reads as follows: TGCGCCAGCAGCCCCCGACACTCTGCAACTAATGAAAAACTGTTTTTT. This codes for CASSPRHSATNEKLFF. The chain couples TRBV4-1 to TRBJ1-4; no confident D gene assignment can be made. Including the terminal cysteine and phenylalanine, the CDR3 comprises 16 residues. CDR3 DNA is the only sequence kept; it has 48 bases, read in frame from the first base. Between the V and J ends, shortened by 4 bases and 0 bases respectively, the junction contains 12 bases. CDR1 and CDR2 are read off the germline V gene as MGHRA and YSYEKL.